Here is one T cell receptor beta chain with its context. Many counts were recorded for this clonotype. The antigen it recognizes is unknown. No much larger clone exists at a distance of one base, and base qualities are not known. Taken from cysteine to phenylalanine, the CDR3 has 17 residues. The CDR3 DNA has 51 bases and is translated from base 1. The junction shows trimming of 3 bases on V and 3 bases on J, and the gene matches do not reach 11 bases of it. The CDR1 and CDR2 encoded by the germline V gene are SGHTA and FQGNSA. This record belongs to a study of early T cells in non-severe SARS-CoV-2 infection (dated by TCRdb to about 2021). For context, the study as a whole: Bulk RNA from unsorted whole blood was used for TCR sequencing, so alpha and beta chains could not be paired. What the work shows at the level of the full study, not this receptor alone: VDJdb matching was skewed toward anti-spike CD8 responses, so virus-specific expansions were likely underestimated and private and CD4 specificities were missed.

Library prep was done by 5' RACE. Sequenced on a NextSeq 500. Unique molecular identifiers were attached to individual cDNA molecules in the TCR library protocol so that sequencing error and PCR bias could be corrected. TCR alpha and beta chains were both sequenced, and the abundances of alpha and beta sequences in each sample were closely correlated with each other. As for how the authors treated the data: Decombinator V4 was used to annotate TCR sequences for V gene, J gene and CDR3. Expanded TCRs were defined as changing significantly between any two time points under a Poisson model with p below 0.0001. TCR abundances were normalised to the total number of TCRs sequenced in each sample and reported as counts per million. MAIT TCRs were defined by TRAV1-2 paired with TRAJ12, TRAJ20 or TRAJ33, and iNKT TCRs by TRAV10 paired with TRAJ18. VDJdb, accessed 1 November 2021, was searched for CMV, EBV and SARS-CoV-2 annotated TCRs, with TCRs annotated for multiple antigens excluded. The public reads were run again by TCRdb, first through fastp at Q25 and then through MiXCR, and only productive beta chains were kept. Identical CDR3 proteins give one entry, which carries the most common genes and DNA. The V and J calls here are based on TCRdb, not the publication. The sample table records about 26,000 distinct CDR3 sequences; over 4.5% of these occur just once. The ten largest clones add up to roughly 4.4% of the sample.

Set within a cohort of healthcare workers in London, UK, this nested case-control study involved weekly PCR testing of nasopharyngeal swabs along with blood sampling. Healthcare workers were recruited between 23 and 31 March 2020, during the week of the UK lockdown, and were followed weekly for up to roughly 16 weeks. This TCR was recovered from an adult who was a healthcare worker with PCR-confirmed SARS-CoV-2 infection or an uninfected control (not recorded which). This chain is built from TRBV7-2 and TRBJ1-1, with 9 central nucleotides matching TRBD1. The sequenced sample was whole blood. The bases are TGTGCCAGCAGCTTTCGACAGGGGGGTATAGGGGACACTGAAGCTTTCTTT. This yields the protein CASSFRQGGIGDTEAFF.